The entry below gives a single T cell receptor beta chain sequence along with its context. Its antigen remains unknown. TCRdb ran MiXCR on the 5' RACE reads and lists one entry per CDR3 protein. The data contain tens of thousands of distinct CDR3 sequences, less than 15% of them singletons. This specimen comes from a study of T-cell memory formation after mild COVID-19. Study-level findings and limits: CD8+ contracting clones occupied EMRA, while CD4+ ones occupied mainly CM and EM. Clones contracting over day 15 to 85 were CD4/CD8 balanced, with later expanders leaning CD4+.

Germline values: CDR1 SQVTM, CDR2 ANQGSEA. V lost 0 bases to trimming and J lost 1 base; unmatched junction nucleotides: 5. The CDR3 is 16 amino acids. The receptor was derived from an adult woman who had mild COVID-19 (a few samples of this study predate the infection). Cell type and time point are not known. The material sequenced was PBMCs or a T cell subset sorted from them (not recorded which). V gene TRBV29-1 combines with J gene TRBJ2-1, with TRBD2 matching over 8 bases. The chain's CDR3 is CSVEEGGGRSYNEQFF. For the CDR3, the DNA is TGCAGCGTTGAAGAAGGTGGCGGGAGGTCCTACAATGAGCAGTTCTTC.